The following is a T cell receptor beta chain sequence with its context. This entry is derived from a study of blood T cell repertoires in COVID-19. At the level of the study: T cells, B-cell-depleted T cells, or PBMCs supplied cDNA or gDNA.

Trimming left V 3 bases short and J 9 bases short, with 14 bases between. The CDR3 sequence is 13 residues long. Germline-derived CDR1 and CDR2 are KGHSH and LQKENI. Here immunoSEQ multiplex PCR was the method, and the copy in TCRdb shows in-frame clones only, minus some. Here the sample spans approximately 91,000 clones, roughly 80% being singletons. The sample comprised peripheral blood. The J gene is TRBJ1-1, the V gene TRBV18; maybe TRBD1 (6 bases). The sequence was collected from a human donor in a cohort sampled during active COVID-19. Here the CDR3 DNA reads TGTGCCAGCTCACCGACTACCCAGGGGCAAGCTTTCTTT. This translates into CASSPTTQGQAFF.